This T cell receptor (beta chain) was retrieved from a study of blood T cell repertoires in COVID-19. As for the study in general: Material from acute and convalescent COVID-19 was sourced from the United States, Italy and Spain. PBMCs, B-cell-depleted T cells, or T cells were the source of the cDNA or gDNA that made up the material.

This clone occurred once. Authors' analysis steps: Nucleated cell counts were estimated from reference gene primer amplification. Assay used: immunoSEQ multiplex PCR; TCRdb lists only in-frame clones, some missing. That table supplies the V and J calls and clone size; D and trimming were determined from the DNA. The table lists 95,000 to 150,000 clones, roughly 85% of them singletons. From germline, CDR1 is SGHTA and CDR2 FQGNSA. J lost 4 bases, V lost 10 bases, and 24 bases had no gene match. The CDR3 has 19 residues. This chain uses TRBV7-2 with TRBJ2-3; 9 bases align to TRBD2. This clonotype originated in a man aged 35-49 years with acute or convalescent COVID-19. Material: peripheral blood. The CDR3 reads CATTPPSGRIGVGADTQYF. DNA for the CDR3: TGTGCCACCACCCCGCCGAGCGGGAGGATAGGCGTCGGTGCAGATACGCAGTATTTT.